Given below is one T cell receptor (beta chain) in context. The CDR3 runs 15 residues. Germline V gives CDR1 SNHLY, CDR2 FYNNEI. V gave up 2 bases and J gave up 1 base, with 9 bases separating them. The data stem from a study of blood T cell repertoires in COVID-19. The wider study: Collection of acute and convalescent COVID-19 samples took place in the United States, Italy and Spain.

Per the authors' pipeline: Nucleated cell counts were estimated from reference gene primer amplification. Profiling relied on immunoSEQ multiplex PCR, and the TCRdb table lists in-frame clones only, not all of them. Clonal size and the V and J genes are those of that table, whereas D and trimming came from the DNA. The data show about 280,000 clones, about nine tenths seen once. The chain combines TRBV2 with TRBJ1-5; D is perhaps TRBD1 (5 bases). Material for sequencing was peripheral blood. This clonotype was sampled from a man aged 45-65 years with acute or convalescent COVID-19. CDR3 nucleotide sequence: TGTGCCAGCAGTGAAAGGGGCTGGAGCAATCAGCCCCAGCATTTT. Residues: CASSERGWSNQPQHF.